This T cell receptor beta chain was profiled in a study of beta chain features in type 1 diabetes (dated by TCRdb to the late 2010s). With regard to the full study: Mean age, gender distribution, total cell number and subset yield were not different between patients and healthy donors. A total of some 110 million sorted cells were examined across all samples, and a strong correlation was observed between cell number per subset and RNA yield. The study compared TCRB repertoires of sorted circulating CD4+ T cell subsets between recently diagnosed type 1 diabetes patients and matched healthy donors. Regulatory and stem cell-like memory subsets were isolated from only 8 patients and about 8 healthy donors, whereas naive and central memory subsets came from all 30 or so donors. Overall study results and their limits: A moderate but significant shortening of TCRB CDR3 length was observed in type 1 diabetes patients in all four CD4+ subsets. PCR may preferentially amplify shorter templates, but because patient and control samples were amplified and corrected together, any resulting skew would affect both groups equally. Fewer insertions and more nucleotide deletions at VDJ recombination sites were observed in patients with type 1 diabetes, implying thymic rearrangement abnormalities. Naive, central memory and regulatory TCRB repertoires appeared to be more alike among patients than among healthy donors. Because cDNA was sequenced instead of genomic DNA, activated cells with high expression could be over-represented, although the groups did not differ in activation or CD3 levels. Because the HLA sub-analyses included only small numbers of individuals, any influence of HLA type on TCRB rearrangement was left unresolved.

A single peripheral blood draw of 90 to 150 mL on average was collected from each donor into heparinised tubes. Naive, central memory, regulatory and stem cell-like memory CD4+ T cells were sorted on a BD FACSAria II using a panel including CD45RO, CCR7, CD25, CD127, CD95 and CD27. All sorted populations exceeded 95% purity. Right away, PBMCs were isolated by Lymphoprep density gradient centrifugation and were stained directly, with no culture step. Samples were stained and sorted in pairs, with one healthy donor and one patient per experiment, so that batch effects were minimized. The entire amount of isolated RNA was reverse transcribed using the High Capacity cDNA Reverse Transcription Kit, so the sequenced TCRB transcripts were expressed ones. Deep immunoSEQ sequencing was performed on naive, central memory and regulatory T cell samples, with an average of roughly 3.6 million total reads per sample. After sorted cells were lysed in RLT buffer, RNA was extracted with DNase-treated RNeasy Micro or Mini kits, with the choice depending on cell number. Each cell subset was processed on its own to prevent cross-contamination, while patient and healthy donor samples were processed together. The immunoSEQ multiplex PCR was used to amplify TCRB sequences from cDNA, generating 87-bp fragments that spanned the CDR3 region. Sequencing of the amplicons was performed on the Illumina HiSeq platform. The paper's processing steps were these. PCR bias was corrected computationally using synthetic template baselines, and reads within Hamming distance 2 were collapsed, with unmergeable singletons discarded. By aligning reads against IMGT, V, D and J genes, CDR3 length, and insertions or deletions at six rearrangement sites were assigned. Within each subset, clonotype counts were normalized to sorted cell number, after which true diversity and Gini coefficients were computed with the tcR R package. The overlap coefficient, calculated on TCRB nucleotide sequences, was used to measure repertoire sharing. In TCRdb, the immuneACCESS table is reduced to in-frame sequences with V and J assigned. These tables do not hold every clone; where another copy was compared, an unresolved V gene accounts for under half, and the others remain unexplained. V, J and clone size derive from that table, while D and trimming were established from the DNA sequence. Across this sample there are some 160,000 clones, with about 9% seen only once. Around 0.5% of the sample is in the top ten clones.

From a lookup of the germline V gene, CDR1 and CDR2 are SGDLS and YYNGEE. The CDR3 numbers 16 residues from cysteine through phenylalanine. Solely the CDR3 DNA is kept, with 48 bases framed from the first base. The V and J ends are trimmed by 0 bases and 4 bases, leaving 13 bases between them. On this clone: What this receptor recognizes is not known. Per-base quality was not reported, and no clone a single base away is much larger than it.

The sequence came from a young woman with type 1 diabetes. The rearrangement joined TRBV9 to TRBJ2-2, and possibly TRBD2, on 6 matching bases. The sequenced sample consisted of central memory CD4+ T cells from blood. The CDR3 in this case is CASSVGKTRGTGELFF. The sequence in DNA is TGTGCCAGCAGCGTAGGAAAGACTAGGGGCACCGGGGAGCTGTTTTTT.